This TCR beta chain is from a study of T cells of healthy individuals (dated by TCRdb to 2016 to 2019). Note on this clonotype: The target of this receptor is not known. Nothing much larger sits one base from this clone, and base qualities are not available.

Library prep was done by 5' RACE. The data were produced on an Illumina MiSeq. TCRdb passed the public sequencing reads through fastp at Q25 and MiXCR, retaining productive beta sequences. Every CDR3 protein is listed once, alongside the most common genes and DNA of its rows. Counted in this sample were about 96,000 distinct CDR3 sequences; approximately 16% of them appeared once. The ten biggest clones cover 6.2% of the sample. This TCR was recovered from a human donor in good health.

This receptor has the CDR3 CASSPWSSRSTDTQYF. The DNA sequence is TGTGCCAGCAGCCCCTGGAGTAGCCGAAGCACAGATACGCAGTATTTT. The sequence links TRBV7-2 to TRBJ2-3; the D gene lacks a confident call. Trimming removed 5 bases from V and 0 bases from J, leaving 15 bases between the germline ends. Sequences SGHTA (CDR1) and FQGNSA (CDR2) are obtained from the germline V gene. There are 16 amino acids in the CDR3, from cysteine to phenylalanine inclusive. This entry keeps only the CDR3 DNA: 48 bases, framed from base 1. With all but the CDR3 taken from the reference TRBV7-2 and TRBJ2-3 genes, the full variable domain is: GAGVSQSPSNKVTEKGKDVELRCDPISGHTALYWYRQSLGQGLEFLIYFQGNSAPDKSGLPSDRFSAERTGGSVSTLTIQRTQQEDSAVYLCASSPWSSRSTDTQYFGPGTRLTVL.